This T cell receptor (beta chain) was retrieved from a study of blood T cell repertoires in COVID-19. Study summary: From the United States, Italy and Spain came samples of acute and convalescent COVID-19. Sources were T cells, B-cell-depleted T cells, or PBMCs; the material itself was cDNA or gDNA.

Authors' methods: Estimation of nucleated cell counts relied on the amplification of reference gene primers. The method was immunoSEQ multiplex PCR; TCRdb's version includes in-frame clones alone and lacks a portion of them. The V and J calls and the clone size are those of that table, but D and trimming were determined from the DNA. Of about 250,000 clones in the sample, under 85% were seen once. This CDR3 is 11 amino acids long. Germline V CDR1 and CDR2: LNHDA, SQIVND (reference sequence). The V and J ends lost 6 bases and 6 bases respectively, with 7 bases between them. Sequenced material: peripheral blood. V gene TRBV19 combines with J gene TRBJ2-3; D not resolved. The receptor comes from a human donor in a cohort sampled during active COVID-19. In DNA, the CDR3 is TGTGCCAGTAGCTCTCAGGATACGCAGTATTTT. It is translated as CASSSQDTQYF. Supplemented by reference TRBV19 and TRBJ2-3, the full variable domain reads DGGITQSPKYLFRKEGQNVTLSCEQNLNHDAMYWYRQDPGQGLRLIYYSQIVNDFQKGDIAEGYSVSREKKESFPLTVTSAQKNPTAFYLCASSSQDTQYFGPGTRLTVL.